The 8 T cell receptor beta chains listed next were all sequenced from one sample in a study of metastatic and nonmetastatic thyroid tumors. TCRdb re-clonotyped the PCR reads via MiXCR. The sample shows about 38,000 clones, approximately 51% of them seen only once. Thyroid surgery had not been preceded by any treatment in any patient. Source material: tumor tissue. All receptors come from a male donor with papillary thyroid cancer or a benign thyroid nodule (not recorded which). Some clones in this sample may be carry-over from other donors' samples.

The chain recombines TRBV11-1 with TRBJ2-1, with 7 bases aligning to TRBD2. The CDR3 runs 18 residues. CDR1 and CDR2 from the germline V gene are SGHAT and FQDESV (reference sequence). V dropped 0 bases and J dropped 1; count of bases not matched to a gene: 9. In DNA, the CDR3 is TGTGCCAGCAGCTTAGCAGCCGTAGCGGGCCGATCCTACAATGAGCAGTTCTTC. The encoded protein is CASSLAAVAGRSYNEQFF.

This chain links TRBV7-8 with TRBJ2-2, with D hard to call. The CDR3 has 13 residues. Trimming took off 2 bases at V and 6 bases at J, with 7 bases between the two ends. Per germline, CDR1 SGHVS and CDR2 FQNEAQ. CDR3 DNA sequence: TGTGCCAGCAGCTTACTAGAGTCCGGGGAGCTGTTTTTT. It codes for CASSLLESGELFF.

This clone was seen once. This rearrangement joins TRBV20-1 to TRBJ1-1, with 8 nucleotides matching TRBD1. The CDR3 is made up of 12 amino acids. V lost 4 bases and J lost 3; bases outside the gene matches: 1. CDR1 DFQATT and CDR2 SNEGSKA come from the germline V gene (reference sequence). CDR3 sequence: CSANRGDTEAFF. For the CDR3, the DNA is TGCAGTGCTAACAGGGGGGACACTGAAGCTTTCTTT.

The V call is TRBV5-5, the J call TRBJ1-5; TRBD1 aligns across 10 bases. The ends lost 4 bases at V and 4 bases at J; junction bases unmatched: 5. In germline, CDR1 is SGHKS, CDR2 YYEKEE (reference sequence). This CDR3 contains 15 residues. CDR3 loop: CASSPGQGVNQPQHF. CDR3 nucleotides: TGTGCCAGCAGCCCAGGACAGGGGGTAAATCAGCCCCAGCATTTT.

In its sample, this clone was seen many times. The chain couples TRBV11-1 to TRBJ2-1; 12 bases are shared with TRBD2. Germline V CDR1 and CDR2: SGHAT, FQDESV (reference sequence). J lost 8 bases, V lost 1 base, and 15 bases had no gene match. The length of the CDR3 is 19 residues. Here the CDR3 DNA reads TGTGCCAGCAGCTTAGGCGCTAGCGGGAGGGCCGCAGGGAGCCATGAGCAGTTCTTC. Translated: CASSLGASGRAAGSHEQFF.

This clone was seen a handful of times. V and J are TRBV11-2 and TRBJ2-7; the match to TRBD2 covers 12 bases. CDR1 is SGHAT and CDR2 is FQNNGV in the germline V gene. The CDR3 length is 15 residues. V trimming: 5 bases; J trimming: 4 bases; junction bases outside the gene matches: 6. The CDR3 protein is CASSRLAGGPYEQYF. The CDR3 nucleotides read TGTGCCAGCAGCCGTCTAGCGGGAGGGCCTTACGAGCAGTACTTC.

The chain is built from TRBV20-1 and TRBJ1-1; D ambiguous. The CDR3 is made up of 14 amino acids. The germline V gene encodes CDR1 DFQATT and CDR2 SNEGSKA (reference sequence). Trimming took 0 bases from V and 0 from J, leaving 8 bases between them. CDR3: CSARDPGMNTEAFF. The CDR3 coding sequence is TGCAGTGCTAGAGATCCAGGAATGAACACTGAAGCTTTCTTT.

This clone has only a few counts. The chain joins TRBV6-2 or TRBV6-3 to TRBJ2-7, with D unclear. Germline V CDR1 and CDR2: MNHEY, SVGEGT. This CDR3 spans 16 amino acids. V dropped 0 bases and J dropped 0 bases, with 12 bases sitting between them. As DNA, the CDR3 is TGTGCCAGCAGTTACTCCCCGGACGGAATCTCCTACGAGCAGTACTTC. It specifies CASSYSPDGISYEQYF.